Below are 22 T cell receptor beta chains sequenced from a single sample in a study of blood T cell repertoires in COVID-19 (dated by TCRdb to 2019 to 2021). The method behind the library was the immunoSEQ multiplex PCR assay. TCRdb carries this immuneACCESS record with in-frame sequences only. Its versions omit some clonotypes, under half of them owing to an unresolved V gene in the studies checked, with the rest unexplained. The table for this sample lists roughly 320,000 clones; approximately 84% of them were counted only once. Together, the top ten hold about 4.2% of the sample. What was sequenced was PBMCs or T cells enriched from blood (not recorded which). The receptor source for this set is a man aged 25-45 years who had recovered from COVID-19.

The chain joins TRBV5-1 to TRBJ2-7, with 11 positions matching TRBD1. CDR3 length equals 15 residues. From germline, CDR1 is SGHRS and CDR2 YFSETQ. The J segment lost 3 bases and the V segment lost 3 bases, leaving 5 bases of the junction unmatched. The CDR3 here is CASSSPGQGVYEQYF. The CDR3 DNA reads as TGCGCCAGCAGCTCCCCGGGACAGGGGGTCTACGAGCAGTACTTC.

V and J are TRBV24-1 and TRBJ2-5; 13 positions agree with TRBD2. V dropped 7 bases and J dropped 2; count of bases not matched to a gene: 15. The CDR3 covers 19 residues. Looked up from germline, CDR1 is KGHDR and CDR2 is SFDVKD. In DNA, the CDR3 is TGTGCCACCAGCCAACTCCCGGGACTAGCGGGGACCGTTCAAGAGACCCAGTACTTC. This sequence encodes CATSQLPGLAGTVQETQYF.

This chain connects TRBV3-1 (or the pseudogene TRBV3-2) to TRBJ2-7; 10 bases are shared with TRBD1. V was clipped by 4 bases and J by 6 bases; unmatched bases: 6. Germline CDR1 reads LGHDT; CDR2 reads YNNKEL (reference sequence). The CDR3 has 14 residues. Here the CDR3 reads CASSPGTGAFEQYF. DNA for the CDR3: TGTGCCAGCAGCCCGGGGACAGGGGCCTTCGAGCAGTACTTC.

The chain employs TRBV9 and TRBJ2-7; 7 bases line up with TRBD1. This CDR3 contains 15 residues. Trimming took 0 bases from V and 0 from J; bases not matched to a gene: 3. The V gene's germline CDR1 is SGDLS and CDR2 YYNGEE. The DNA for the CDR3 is TGTGCCAGCAGCGTAGCAGAGGGGGCCTCCTACGAGCAGTACTTC. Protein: CASSVAEGASYEQYF.

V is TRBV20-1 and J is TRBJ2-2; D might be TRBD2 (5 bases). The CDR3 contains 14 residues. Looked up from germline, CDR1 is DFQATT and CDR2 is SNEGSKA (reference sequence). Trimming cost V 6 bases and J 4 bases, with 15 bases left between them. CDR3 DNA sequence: TGCAGTGCGAGTGGACTCAAGGCCACCGGGGAGCTGTTTTTT. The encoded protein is CSASGLKATGELFF.

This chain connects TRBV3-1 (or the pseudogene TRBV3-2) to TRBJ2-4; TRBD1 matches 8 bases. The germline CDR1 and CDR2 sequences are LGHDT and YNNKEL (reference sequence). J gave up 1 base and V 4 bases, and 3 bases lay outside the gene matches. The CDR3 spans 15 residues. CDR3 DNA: TGTGCCAGCAGCCCCCAGGGGGCTGCCAAAAACATTCAGTACTTC. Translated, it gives CASSPQGAAKNIQYF.

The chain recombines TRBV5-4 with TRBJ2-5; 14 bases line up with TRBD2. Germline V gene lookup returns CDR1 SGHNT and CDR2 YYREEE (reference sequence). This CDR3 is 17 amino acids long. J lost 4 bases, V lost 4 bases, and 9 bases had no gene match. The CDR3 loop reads CASSDRLAGGVAETQYF. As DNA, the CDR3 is TGTGCCAGCAGCGACCGACTAGCGGGAGGGGTGGCAGAGACCCAGTACTTC.

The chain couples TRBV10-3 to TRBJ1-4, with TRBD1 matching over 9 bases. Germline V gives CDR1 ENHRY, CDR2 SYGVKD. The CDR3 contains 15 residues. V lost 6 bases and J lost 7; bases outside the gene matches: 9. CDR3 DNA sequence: TGTGCCATCAGACCCGGGACAGGGAGTACTGAAAAACTGTTTTTT. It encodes CAIRPGTGSTEKLFF.

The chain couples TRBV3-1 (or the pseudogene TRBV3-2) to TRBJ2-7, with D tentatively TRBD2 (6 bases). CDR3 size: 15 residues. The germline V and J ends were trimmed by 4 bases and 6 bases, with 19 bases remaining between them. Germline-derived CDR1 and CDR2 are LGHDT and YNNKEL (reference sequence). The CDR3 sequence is CASSLGVLAIAEQYF. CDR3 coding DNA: TGTGCCAGCAGCCTAGGTGTACTAGCCATCGCCGAGCAGTACTTC.

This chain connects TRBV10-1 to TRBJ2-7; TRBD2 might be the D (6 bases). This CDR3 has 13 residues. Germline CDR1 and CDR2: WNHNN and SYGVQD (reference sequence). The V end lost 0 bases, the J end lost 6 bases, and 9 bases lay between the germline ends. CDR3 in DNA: TGCGCCAGCAGTGAGTCCTCGGGGGTCGAGCAGTACTTC. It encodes CASSESSGVEQYF.

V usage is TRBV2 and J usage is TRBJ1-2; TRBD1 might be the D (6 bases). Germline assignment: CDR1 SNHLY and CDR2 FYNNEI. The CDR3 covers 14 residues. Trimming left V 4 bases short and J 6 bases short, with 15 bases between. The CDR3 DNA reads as TGTGCCAGCAGTGGGGACCCGGGACAAAATGGCTACACCTTC. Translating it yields CASSGDPGQNGYTF.

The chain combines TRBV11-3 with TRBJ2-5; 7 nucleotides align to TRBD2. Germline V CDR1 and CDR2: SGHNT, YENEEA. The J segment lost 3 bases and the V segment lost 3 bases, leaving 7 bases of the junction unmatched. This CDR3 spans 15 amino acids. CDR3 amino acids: CASSFGGGPEETQYF. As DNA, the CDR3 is TGTGCCAGCAGCTTTGGGGGAGGGCCGGAAGAGACCCAGTACTTC.

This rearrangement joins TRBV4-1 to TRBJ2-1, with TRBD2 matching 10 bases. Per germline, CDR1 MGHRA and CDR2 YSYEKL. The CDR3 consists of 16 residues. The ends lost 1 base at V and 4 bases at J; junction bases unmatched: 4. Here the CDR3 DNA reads TGCGCCAGCAGCCAAGTGAGGGGACTAGCGTACAATGAGCAGTTCTTC. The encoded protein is CASSQVRGLAYNEQFF.

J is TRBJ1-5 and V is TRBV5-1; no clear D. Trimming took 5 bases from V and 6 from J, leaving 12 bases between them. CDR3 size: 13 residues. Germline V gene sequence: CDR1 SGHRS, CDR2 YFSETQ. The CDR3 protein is CASSPKAGQPQHF. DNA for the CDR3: TGCGCCAGCAGTCCCAAAGCAGGTCAGCCCCAGCATTTT.

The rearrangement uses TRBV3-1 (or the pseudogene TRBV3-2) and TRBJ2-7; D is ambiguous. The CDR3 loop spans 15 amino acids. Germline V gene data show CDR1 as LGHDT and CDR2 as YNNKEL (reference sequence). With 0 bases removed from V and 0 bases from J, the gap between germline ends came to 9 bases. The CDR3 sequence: CASSQDSQSSYEQYF. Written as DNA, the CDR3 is TGTGCCAGCAGCCAAGATTCACAGTCCTCCTACGAGCAGTACTTC.

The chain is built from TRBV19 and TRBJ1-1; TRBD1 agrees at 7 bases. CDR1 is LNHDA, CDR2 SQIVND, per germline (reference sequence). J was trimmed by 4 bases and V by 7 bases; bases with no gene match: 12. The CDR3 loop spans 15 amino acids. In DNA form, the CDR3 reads TGTGCCAGTAAACCGAGGGGGCATTTGGGCACTGAAGCTTTCTTT. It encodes CASKPRGHLGTEAFF. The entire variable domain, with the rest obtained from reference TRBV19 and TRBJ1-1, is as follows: DGGITQSPKYLFRKEGQNVTLSCEQNLNHDAMYWYRQDPGQGLRLIYYSQIVNDFQKGDIAEGYSVSREKKESFPLTVTSAQKNPTAFYLCASKPRGHLGTEAFFGQGTRLTVV.

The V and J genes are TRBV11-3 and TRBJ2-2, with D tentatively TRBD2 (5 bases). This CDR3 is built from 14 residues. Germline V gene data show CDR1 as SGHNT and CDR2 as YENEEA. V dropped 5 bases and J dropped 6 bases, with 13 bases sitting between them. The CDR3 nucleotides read TGTGCCAGCAGCCGAGAGGGCAGGTCCGGGGAGCTGTTTTTT. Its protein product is CASSREGRSGELFF.

The CDR3 spells CASSKSPGQGLEQYF. As DNA, the CDR3 is TGTGCCAGCAGTAAATCCCCGGGACAGGGTCTCGAGCAGTACTTC. The rearrangement links TRBV6-5 to TRBJ2-7, with 9 bases fitting TRBD1. The CDR3 is 15 amino acids. Looked up from germline, CDR1 is MNHEY and CDR2 is SVGAGI. Germline trimming cut 5 bases from V and 6 bases from J; bases unmatched to any gene: 11.

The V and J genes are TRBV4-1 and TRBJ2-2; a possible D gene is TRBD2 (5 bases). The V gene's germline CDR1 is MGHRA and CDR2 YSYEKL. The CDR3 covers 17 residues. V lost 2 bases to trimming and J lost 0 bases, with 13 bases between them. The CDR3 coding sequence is TGCGCCAGCAGCCAAATAACCCTCGGGGCGAACACCGGGGAGCTGTTTTTT. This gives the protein CASSQITLGANTGELFF.

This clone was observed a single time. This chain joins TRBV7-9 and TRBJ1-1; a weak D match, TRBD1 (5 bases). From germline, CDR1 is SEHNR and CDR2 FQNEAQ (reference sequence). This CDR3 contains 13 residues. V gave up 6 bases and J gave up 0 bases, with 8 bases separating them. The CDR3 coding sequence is TGTGCCAGCAGGTCAGGGTTGAACACTGAAGCTTTCTTT. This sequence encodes CASRSGLNTEAFF.

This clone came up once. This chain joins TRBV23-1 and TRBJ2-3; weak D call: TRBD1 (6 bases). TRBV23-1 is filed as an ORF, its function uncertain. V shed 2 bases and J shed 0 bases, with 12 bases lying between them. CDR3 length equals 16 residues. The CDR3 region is CASSQTDSPSTDTQYF. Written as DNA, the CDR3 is TGCGCCAGCAGTCAAACGGACAGTCCTAGCACAGATACGCAGTATTTT.

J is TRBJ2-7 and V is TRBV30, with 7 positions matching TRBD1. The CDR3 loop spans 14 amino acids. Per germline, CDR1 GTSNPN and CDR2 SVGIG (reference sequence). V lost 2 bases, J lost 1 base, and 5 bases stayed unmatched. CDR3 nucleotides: TGTGCCTGGAGTACTATGACAGGGTCCTACGAGCAGTACTTC. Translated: CAWSTMTGSYEQYF.